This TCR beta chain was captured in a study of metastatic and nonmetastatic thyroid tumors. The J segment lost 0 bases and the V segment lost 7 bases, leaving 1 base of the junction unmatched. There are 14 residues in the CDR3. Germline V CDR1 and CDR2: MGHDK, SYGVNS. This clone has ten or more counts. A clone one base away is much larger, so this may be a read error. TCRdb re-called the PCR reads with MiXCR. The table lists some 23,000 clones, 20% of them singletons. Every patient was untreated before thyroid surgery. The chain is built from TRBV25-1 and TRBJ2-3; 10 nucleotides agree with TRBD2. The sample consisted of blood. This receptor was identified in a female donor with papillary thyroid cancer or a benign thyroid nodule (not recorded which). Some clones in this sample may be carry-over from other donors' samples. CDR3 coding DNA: TGTGCCAGCAAGACTAGCGGGAGCACAGATACGCAGTATTTT. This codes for CASKTSGSTDTQYF.